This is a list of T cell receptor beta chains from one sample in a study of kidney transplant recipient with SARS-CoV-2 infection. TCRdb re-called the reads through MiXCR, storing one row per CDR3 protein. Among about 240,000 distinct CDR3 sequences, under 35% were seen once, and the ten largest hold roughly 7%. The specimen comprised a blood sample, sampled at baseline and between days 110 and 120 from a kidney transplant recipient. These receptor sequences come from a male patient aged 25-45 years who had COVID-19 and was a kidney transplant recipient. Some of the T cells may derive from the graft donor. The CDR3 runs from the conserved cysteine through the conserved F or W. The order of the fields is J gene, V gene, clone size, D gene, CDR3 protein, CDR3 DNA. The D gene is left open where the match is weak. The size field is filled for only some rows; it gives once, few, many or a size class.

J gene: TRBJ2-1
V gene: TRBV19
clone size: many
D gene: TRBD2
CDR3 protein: CASSILTSGRFNEQFF
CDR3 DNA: TGTGCAAGTAGTATACTTACTAGCGGGAGGTTTAATGAGCAGTTCTTC

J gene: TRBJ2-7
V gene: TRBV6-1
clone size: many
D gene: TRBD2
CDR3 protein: CASSEGTSGINEQYF
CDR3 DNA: TGTGCCAGCAGTGAAGGAACTAGCGGGATTAACGAGCAGTACTTC

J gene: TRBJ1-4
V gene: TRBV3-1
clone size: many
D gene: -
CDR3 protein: CASSHEQGHEKLFF
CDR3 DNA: TGTGCCAGCAGCCATGAACAGGGTCATGAAAAACTGTTTTTT

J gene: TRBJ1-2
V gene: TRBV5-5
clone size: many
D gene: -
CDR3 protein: CASISPVSRKTYGYTF
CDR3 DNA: TGTGCCAGCATAAGTCCTGTCTCGCGAAAGACCTATGGCTACACCTTC

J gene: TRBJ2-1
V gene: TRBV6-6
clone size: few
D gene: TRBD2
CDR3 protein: CASTVGLAINEQFF
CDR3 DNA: TGTGCCAGCACCGTAGGACTAGCTATCAATGAGCAGTTCTTC

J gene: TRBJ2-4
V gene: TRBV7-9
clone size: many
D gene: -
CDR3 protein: CASSQGSDGRRIF
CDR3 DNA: TGTGCCAGCAGCCAGGGCTCGGACGGTCGGCGAATCTTC

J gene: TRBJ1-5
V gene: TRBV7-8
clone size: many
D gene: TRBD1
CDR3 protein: CASSLGTGAGQPQHF
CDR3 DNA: TGTGCCAGCAGCTTAGGAACAGGGGCGGGGCAGCCCCAGCATTTT

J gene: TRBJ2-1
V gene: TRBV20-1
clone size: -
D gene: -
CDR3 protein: CSAPRGGSSYNGQFF
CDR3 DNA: TGCAGTGCTCCCCGAGGGGGAAGCTCCTACAATGGGCAGTTCTTC

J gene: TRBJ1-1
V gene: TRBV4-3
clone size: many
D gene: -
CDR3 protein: CASSYGTVNTEAFF
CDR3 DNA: TGCGCCAGCAGCTACGGGACGGTGAACACTGAAGCTTTCTTT

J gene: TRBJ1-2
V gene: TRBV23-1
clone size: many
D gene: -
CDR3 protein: CASSLHKLRRKTYGYTF
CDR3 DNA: TGCGCCAGCAGTCTGCACAAGCTACGCAGAAAGACCTATGGCTACACCTTC

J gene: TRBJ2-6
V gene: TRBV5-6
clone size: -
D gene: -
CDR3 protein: CASSLVGPSDSGANVLTF
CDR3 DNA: TGTGCCAGCAGCTTGGTGGGGCCCTCTGACTCTGGGGCCAACGTCCTGACTTTC

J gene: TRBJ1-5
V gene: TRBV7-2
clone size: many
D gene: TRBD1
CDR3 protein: CASSSRTGVQPQHF
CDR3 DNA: TGTGCCAGCAGCTCCAGGACAGGGGTTCAGCCCCAGCATTTT

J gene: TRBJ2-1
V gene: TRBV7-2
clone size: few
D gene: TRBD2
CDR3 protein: CASRGGTSGIRSYNEQFF
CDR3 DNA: TGTGCCAGCAGGGGTGGGACTAGCGGGATACGCTCCTACAATGAGCAGTTCTTC

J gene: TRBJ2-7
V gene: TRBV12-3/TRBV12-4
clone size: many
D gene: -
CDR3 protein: CASRRQGYEQYF
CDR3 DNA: TGTGCCAGCAGGCGGCAGGGATACGAGCAGTACTTC

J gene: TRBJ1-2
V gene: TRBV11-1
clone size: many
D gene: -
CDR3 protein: CASSTDSKAGKTYGYTF
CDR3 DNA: TGTGCCAGCAGCACGGATAGTAAGGCTGGAAAGACCTATGGCTACACCTTC

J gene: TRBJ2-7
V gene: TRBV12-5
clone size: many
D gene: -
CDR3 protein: CASGLSYSEQYF
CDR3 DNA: TGTGCTAGTGGTTTGAGTTACAGCGAGCAGTACTTC

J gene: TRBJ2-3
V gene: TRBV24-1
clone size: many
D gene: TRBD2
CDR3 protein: CATSDSSGPTDTQYF
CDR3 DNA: TGTGCCACCAGTGATTCTAGCGGACCCACAGATACGCAGTATTTT

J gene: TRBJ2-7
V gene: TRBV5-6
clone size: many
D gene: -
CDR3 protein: CASSLPGTGYEQYF
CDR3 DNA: TGTGCCAGCAGCTTGCCAGGGACGGGGTACGAGCAGTACTTC

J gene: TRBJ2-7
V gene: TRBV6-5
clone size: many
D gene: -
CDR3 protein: CASSEAYSGYPYEQYF
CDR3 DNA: TGTGCCAGCAGTGAAGCTTACAGTGGATACCCTTACGAGCAGTACTTC

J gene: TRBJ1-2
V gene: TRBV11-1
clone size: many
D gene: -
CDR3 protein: CASSVSNKAGKTYGYTF
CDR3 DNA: TGTGCCAGCAGCGTCAGTAATAAGGCTGGAAAGACCTATGGCTACACCTTC

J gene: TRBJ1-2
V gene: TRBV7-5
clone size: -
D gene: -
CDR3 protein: CISVPEIRIEVGKAYGYTF
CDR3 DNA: -

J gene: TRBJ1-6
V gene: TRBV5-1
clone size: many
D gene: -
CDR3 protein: CASSWTVDSPLHF
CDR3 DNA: TGCGCCAGCAGTTGGACAGTGGATTCACCCCTCCACTTT

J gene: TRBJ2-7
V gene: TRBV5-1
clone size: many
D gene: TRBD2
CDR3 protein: CASSPSIPSGRTREQYF
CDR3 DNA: TGCGCCAGCAGCCCCTCGATACCTAGCGGGAGAACGCGCGAGCAGTACTTC

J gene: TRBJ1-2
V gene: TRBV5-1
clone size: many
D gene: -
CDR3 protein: CASGPASVRKTYGYTF
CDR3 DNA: TGCGCCAGCGGTCCAGCATCGGTTCGAAAGACCTATGGCTACACCTTC

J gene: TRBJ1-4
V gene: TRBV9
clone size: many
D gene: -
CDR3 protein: CASSNQGGYEKLFF
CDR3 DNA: TGTGCCAGCAGCAATCAAGGGGGTTATGAAAAACTGTTTTTT

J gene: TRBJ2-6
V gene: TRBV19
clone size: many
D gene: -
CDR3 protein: CASNGGGRLGANVLTF
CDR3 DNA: TGTGCCAGTAATGGAGGAGGGCGGCTTGGGGCCAACGTCCTGACTTTC

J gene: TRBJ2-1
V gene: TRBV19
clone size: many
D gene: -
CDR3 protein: CASSISGRREQFF
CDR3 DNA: TGTGCCAGTAGTATATCAGGCCGCCGGGAGCAGTTCTTC

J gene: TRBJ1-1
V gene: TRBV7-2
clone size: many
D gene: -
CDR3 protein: CASSLGVGNTEAFF
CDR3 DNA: TGTGCCAGCAGCTTAGGGGTGGGGAACACTGAAGCTTTCTTT

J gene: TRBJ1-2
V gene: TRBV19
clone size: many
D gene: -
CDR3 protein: CASSWWWTNRKTYGYTF
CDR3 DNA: TGTGCCAGTAGTTGGTGGTGGACAAATCGAAAGACCTATGGCTACACCTTC

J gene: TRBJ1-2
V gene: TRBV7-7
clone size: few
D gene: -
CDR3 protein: CASSRPLKCRKTYGYTF
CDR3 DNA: TGTGCCAGCAGCAGACCACTTAAGTGCCGAAAGACCTATGGCTACACCTTC

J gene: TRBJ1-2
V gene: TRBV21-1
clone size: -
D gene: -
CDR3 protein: CASSRKGVGPSLRSYTF
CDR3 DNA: TGTGCCAGCAGCCGAAAAGGGGTGGGACCCTCCCTGAGGAGCTACACCTTC

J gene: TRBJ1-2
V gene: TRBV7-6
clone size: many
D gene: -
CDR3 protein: CASSFACESRKTYGYTF
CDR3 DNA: TGTGCCAGCAGCTTTGCGTGTGAATCTCGAAAGACCTATGGCTACACCTTC

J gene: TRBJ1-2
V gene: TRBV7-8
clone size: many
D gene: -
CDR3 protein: CASSGVSFTRKTYGYTF
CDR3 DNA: TGTGCCAGCAGCGGGGTATCGTTTACCCGAAAGACCTATGGCTACACCTTC

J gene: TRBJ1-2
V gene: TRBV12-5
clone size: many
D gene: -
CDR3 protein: CASGIVVLQGKTYGYTF
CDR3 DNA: TGTGCTAGTGGTATCGTCGTTTTGCAGGGAAAGACCTATGGCTACACCTTC

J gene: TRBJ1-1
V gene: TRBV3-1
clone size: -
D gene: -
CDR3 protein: CASSFLDPISIRTEAFF
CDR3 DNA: TGTGCCAGCAGCTTCCTCGACCCCATTTCAATTCGCACTGAAGCTTTCTTT

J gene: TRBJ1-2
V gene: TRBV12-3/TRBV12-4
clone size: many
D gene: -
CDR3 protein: CASSKGCTAGKTYGYTF
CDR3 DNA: TGTGCCAGCAGTAAGGGTTGCACAGCAGGAAAGACCTATGGCTACACCTTC

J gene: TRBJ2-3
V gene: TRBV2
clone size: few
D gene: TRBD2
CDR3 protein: CASSFRGGASTDTQYF
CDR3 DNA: TGTGCCAGCAGTTTCCGGGGGGGAGCTAGCACAGATACGCAGTATTTT

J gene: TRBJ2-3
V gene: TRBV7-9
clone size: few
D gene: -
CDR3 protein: CASSLDYSDTQYF
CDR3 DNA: TGTGCCAGCAGCCTAGATTACTCAGATACGCAGTATTTT

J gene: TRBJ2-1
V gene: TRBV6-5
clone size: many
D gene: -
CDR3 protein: CASSPGGNEQFF
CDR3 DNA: TGTGCCAGCAGTCCGGGCGGCAATGAGCAGTTCTTC

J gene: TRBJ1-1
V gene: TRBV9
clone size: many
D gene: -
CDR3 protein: CASSVGGETEAFF
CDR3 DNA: TGTGCCAGCAGCGTCGGAGGGGAAACTGAAGCTTTCTTT

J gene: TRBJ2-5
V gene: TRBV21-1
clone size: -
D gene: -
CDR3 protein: CASSKVTEPQTQYF
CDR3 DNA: TGTGCCAGCAGCAAGGTTACAGAGCCCCAGACCCAGTACTTC

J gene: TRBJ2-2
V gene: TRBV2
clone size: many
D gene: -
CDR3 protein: CASSSGTVAPGELFF
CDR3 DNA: TGTGCCAGCAGCTCGGGGACGGTTGCTCCCGGGGAGCTGTTTTTT

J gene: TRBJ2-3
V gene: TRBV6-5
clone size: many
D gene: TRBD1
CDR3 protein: CASSGRDRGTDTQYF
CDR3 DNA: TGTGCCAGCAGTGGCCGGGACAGGGGCACAGATACGCAGTATTTT

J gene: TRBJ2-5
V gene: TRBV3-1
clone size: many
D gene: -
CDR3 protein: CASSGLLPISFSETQYF
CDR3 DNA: TGTGCCAGCAGCGGATTGCTTCCCATTTCTTTCTCTGAGACCCAGTACTTC

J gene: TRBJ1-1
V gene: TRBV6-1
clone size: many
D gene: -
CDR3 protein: CAGRPAETGRGTEAFF
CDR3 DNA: TGTGCCGGTCGTCCCGCAGAGACAGGTCGGGGAACTGAAGCTTTCTTT